These 18 T cell receptor beta chains share one sample of origin, sequenced in a study of cytomegalovirus exposure and HLA in healthy donors. PCR amplification relied on 60 Vbeta primers (plus 13 Jbeta primers). Sequencing was performed with immunoSEQ multiplex PCR; in TCRdb, only in-frame clones are kept and a portion is missing. The profile shows about 94,000 clones, more than 75% of them singletons. The sequenced sample consisted of PBMCs. The receptors were sampled from a middle-aged woman in good health and CMV-seronegative.

This rearrangement joins TRBV5-1 to TRBJ1-3; the D gene is possibly TRBD1 (5 bases). This CDR3 has 14 amino acids. Trimming shortened V by 4 bases and J by 3 bases, and 11 bases separated the two germline ends. CDR1 is SGHRS, CDR2 YFSETQ, per germline. The CDR3 protein is CASSPGGDGNTIYF. The DNA of the CDR3 is TGCGCCAGCAGCCCCGGGGGGGATGGAAACACCATATATTTT.

The sample holds one count of this clone. This sequence joins TRBV21-1 and TRBJ1-5; the table assigns TRBD1, which was not confirmed against the DNA. TRBV21-1 is a recognized pseudogene. The CDR3 is made up of 17 amino acids. CDR3 DNA: TGTGCCAGCAGCAAAGATCAGCGGACAGGGGTGAATCAGCCCCAGCATTTT. It codes for CASSKDQRTGVNQPQHF.

V is TRBV4-3 and J is TRBJ2-5; tentatively, D is TRBD2 (7 bases). Germline values: CDR1 LGHNA, CDR2 YSLEER. This CDR3 region has 15 residues. The germline V and J ends were trimmed by 1 base and 1 base, with 10 bases remaining between them. Written as DNA, the CDR3 is TGCGCCAGCAGCCAAGCGGGGGGCCCCCAAGAGACCCAGTACTTC. Protein: CASSQAGGPQETQYF.

The chain couples TRBV5-4 to TRBJ2-5; TRBD1 is a possible D gene (6 bases). The CDR3 has 15 residues. V lost 4 bases to trimming and J lost 2 bases, with 15 bases between them. Germline-derived CDR1 and CDR2 are SGHNT and YYREEE (reference sequence). The CDR3 DNA reads TGTGCCAGCAGCCCAACAGGGAATTCACAAGAGACCCAGTACTTC. The encoded protein is CASSPTGNSQETQYF.

In this sample, this clone turned up a few times. The chain employs TRBV5-8 and TRBJ2-1; D is ambiguous. Trimming removed 2 bases at V and 8 bases at J, with 14 bases between. The CDR3 totals 14 residues. The germline V gene has CDR1 SGHTS and CDR2 YDEGEE. The DNA of the CDR3 is TGTGCCAGCAGCTTCCCGACGACGGCGGATGAGCAGTTCTTC. This translates into CASSFPTTADEQFF.

The rearrangement uses TRBV2 and TRBJ1-2, with 8 bases fitting TRBD1. The V segment lost 3 bases and the J segment 7 bases; nucleotides outside the gene matches: 1. Per the germline V gene, CDR1 is SNHLY and CDR2 is FYNNEI. The CDR3 consists of 12 residues. The CDR3 sequence: CASSEDRAGYTF. CDR3 DNA: TGTGCCAGCAGTGAGGACAGGGCTGGCTACACCTTC. The variable domain in full, completed from reference TRBV2 and TRBJ1-2, reads EPEVTQTPSHQVTQMGQEVILRCVPISNHLYFYWYRQILGQKVEFLVSFYNNEISEKSEIFDDQFSVERPDGSNFTLKIRSTKLEDSAMYFCASSEDRAGYTFGSGTRLTVV.

The chain uses TRBV7-2 and TRBJ2-1; 8 bases are a match to TRBD1. The V and J ends lost 1 base and 2 bases, in that order; junction bases with no gene match: 1. CDR1 is SGHTA, CDR2 FQGNSA, per germline. The length of the CDR3 is 15 residues. CDR3 DNA sequence: TGTGCCAGCAGCTTAGTACAGGGGGCCTACAATGAGCAGTTCTTC. Residues: CASSLVQGAYNEQFF.

The rearrangement joins TRBV7-6 to TRBJ2-2; weak D call: TRBD2 (6 bases). The length of the CDR3 is 18 residues. Per germline, CDR1 SGHVS and CDR2 FNYEAQ. Trimming took off 5 bases at V and 0 bases at J, with 19 bases between the two ends. The CDR3 protein is CASSARGGSNANTGELFF. DNA for the CDR3: TGTGCCAGCAGCGCCCGGGGAGGATCTAACGCGAACACCGGGGAGCTGTTTTTT. Supplemented by reference TRBV7-6 and TRBJ2-2, the full variable domain reads GAGVSQSPRYKVTKRGQDVALRCDPISGHVSLYWYRQALGQGPEFLTYFNYEAQQDKSGLPNDRFSAERPEGSISTLTIQRTEQRDSAMYRCASSARGGSNANTGELFFGEGSRLTVL.

The chain combines TRBV5-4 with TRBJ2-3, with D possibly matching TRBD2 (5 bases). This CDR3 has 16 residues. Trimming removed 0 bases at V and 2 bases at J, with 13 bases between. From germline, CDR1 is SGHNT and CDR2 YYREEE (reference sequence). The CDR3 loop is CASSLGGQQYTDTQYF. In DNA form, the CDR3 reads TGTGCCAGCAGCTTGGGAGGGCAGCAGTACACAGATACGCAGTATTTT.

The DNA of the CDR3 is TGTGCCAGCAGCGTAGCGGGTGATAGCGACCTTTACGAGCAGTACTTC. Its translation is CASSVAGDSDLYEQYF. V is TRBV9 and J is TRBJ2-7; D might be TRBD2 (5 bases). The CDR3 runs 16 residues. In germline, CDR1 is SGDLS, CDR2 YYNGEE. V was trimmed by 0 bases and J by 4 bases, leaving 17 bases between them.

This chain connects TRBV5-4 to TRBJ1-2, with 8 bases matching TRBD1. Germline V lookup: CDR1 SGHNT, CDR2 YYREEE (reference sequence). The CDR3 contains 12 residues. Trimming removed 4 bases from V and 13 bases from J; junction bases left unmatched: 9. CDR3 loop: CASSQPGRGPTF. DNA of the CDR3: TGTGCCAGCAGCCAACCGGGCAGGGGGCCCACCTTC. Combining the CDR3 with reference TRBV5-4 and TRBJ1-2 gives the whole variable domain ETGVTQSPTHLIKTRGQQVTLRCSSQSGHNTVSWYQQALGQGPQFIFQYYREEENGRGNFPPRFSGLQFPNYSSELNVNALELDDSALYLCASSQPGRGPTFGSGTRLTVV.

The chain links TRBV6-1 to TRBJ2-5; D is undetermined. The germline gives CDR1 MNHNS, CDR2 SASEGT. Between the trimmed V and J ends, which lost 4 bases and 0 bases, there was a span of 15 bases. This CDR3 has 16 amino acids. CDR3 sequence: CASSVPSWRNQETQYF. The CDR3 DNA reads TGTGCCAGCAGTGTTCCTAGTTGGAGAAACCAAGAGACCCAGTACTTC.

This clone was counted between two and nine times. A read error may account for a junction end that differs from germline. The chain has TRBV7-3 and TRBJ2-6; 10 nucleotides align to TRBD1. Germline lookup yields CDR1 SGHTA and CDR2 FQGTGA. This CDR3 has 16 residues. The CDR3 protein is CASSRDRGSGANVLPF. Here the CDR3 DNA reads TGTGCCAGCAGCAGGGACAGGGGTTCGGGGGCCAACGTCCTGCCTTTC.

The rearrangement links TRBV4-3 to TRBJ2-7; D may be TRBD2 (5 bases). The CDR3 covers 15 residues. Germline lookup yields CDR1 LGHNA and CDR2 YSLEER. Trimming removed 4 bases at V and 2 bases at J, with 15 bases between. The CDR3 nucleotides are TGCGCCAGCAGCCCCTCCGGGGATGGGGCCTACGAGCAGTACTTC. The encoded protein is CASSPSGDGAYEQYF.

The gene calls are TRBV7-6 and TRBJ2-5, with a possible D match to TRBD1 (6 bases). The J call may be mistaken, given a closer DNA end match to TRBJ2-7. The V gene's germline CDR1 is SGHVS and CDR2 FNYEAQ. This CDR3 contains 15 residues. The CDR3 coding sequence is TGTGCCAGCAGCTCCATGACAGGTCCTTCCTACGAGCAGTACTTC. Translated: CASSSMTGPSYEQYF.

The genes are TRBV4-3 and TRBJ2-1; maybe TRBD2 (5 bases). Between the trimmed V and J ends, which lost 3 bases and 5 bases, there was a span of 14 bases. The length of the CDR3 is 15 residues. The V gene's germline CDR1 is LGHNA and CDR2 YSLEER. As DNA, the CDR3 is TGCGCCAGCAGCCAGAGGGCAGTCAAAAACAATGAGCAGTTCTTC. Translated, it gives CASSQRAVKNNEQFF.

The rearrangement links TRBV5-4 to TRBJ1-1; the D is unclear. The CDR3 totals 15 residues. Germline V gene lookup returns CDR1 SGHNT and CDR2 YYREEE (reference sequence). V lost 4 bases and J lost 2, with 15 bases in between. The CDR3 DNA sequence: TGTGCCAGCAGCCAAGAAAAAACAGTTAACACTGAAGCTTTCTTT. It is translated as CASSQEKTVNTEAFF.

J is TRBJ1-1 and V is TRBV6-1; 7 bases are a match to TRBD1. This CDR3 contains 13 residues. Germline CDR1 and CDR2: MNHNS and SASEGT. With V trimmed by 2 bases and J by 6 bases, 3 bases remained unmatched. CDR3 DNA: TGTGCCAGCAGTGAAATGGGACAGTCTGAAGCTTTCTTT. Protein product: CASSEMGQSEAFF.